Listed below are T cell receptor beta chains from one sample, sequenced in a study of PD-1 blockade in mismatch repair-deficient tumors. Clones were read by immunoSEQ multiplex PCR, and TCRdb kept only the in-frame ones, dropping some. The sample records tens of thousands of clones, more than 75% being singletons. Sequences were derived from peripheral blood, sampled 2 weeks after starting pembrolizumab. These TCRs come from an adult with mismatch repair-deficient cancer. Each CDR3 is given with its conserved first and last residue. The order of the fields is J gene, D gene, V gene, CDR3 length, clone size, CDR3 DNA, CDR3 protein. The D gene is left open where the match is weak. Size tells how often a clone was seen (once, few, many) or the class of an expanded clone, and some rows leave it out.

j_call: TRBJ1-1
d_call: NA
v_call: TRBV21-1
cdr3_length: 13
clone_size: NA
cdr3_nt: TGTGCCAGCAGACAGAGGGGTCCGGGTGAAGCTTTCTTT
cdr3_aa: CASRQRGPGEAFF

j_call: TRBJ2-7
d_call: TRBD2
v_call: TRBV5-4
cdr3_length: 15
clone_size: few
cdr3_nt: TGTGCCAGCAGCTTTACCGGGACTAGCGTCTACGAGCAGTACTTC
cdr3_aa: CASSFTGTSVYEQYF

j_call: TRBJ2-2
d_call: NA
v_call: TRBV10-3
cdr3_length: 15
clone_size: NA
cdr3_nt: TGTGCCATCAGTGAACTAGACCGGAACACCGGGGAGCTGTTTTTT
cdr3_aa: CAISELDRNTGELFF

j_call: TRBJ1-1
d_call: NA
v_call: TRBV19
cdr3_length: 13
clone_size: NA
cdr3_nt: TGTGCCAGTAGTCGGCAATCTAGGGATGAAGCTTTCTTT
cdr3_aa: CASSRQSRDEAFF

j_call: TRBJ2-1
d_call: NA
v_call: TRBV7-8
cdr3_length: 14
clone_size: once
cdr3_nt: TGTGCCAGCAGCTTAGGTTTAAAAAGAAATGAGCAGTTCTTC
cdr3_aa: CASSLGLKRNEQFF

j_call: TRBJ1-5
d_call: NA
v_call: TRBV19
cdr3_length: 14
clone_size: few
cdr3_nt: TGTGCCAGTACTAGCCCCGGGAGGGTTGAGCCCCAGCATTTT
cdr3_aa: CASTSPGRVEPQHF

j_call: TRBJ2-2
d_call: NA
v_call: TRBV19
cdr3_length: 11
clone_size: NA
cdr3_nt: TGTGCCAGTAGTCGGTGGGGGGAGCTGTTTTTT
cdr3_aa: CASSRWGELFF

j_call: TRBJ1-3
d_call: NA
v_call: TRBV2
cdr3_length: 13
clone_size: few
cdr3_nt: TGTGCCAGCAGTGTTATGGAGCCAAACACCATATATTTT
cdr3_aa: CASSVMEPNTIYF

j_call: TRBJ2-7
d_call: TRBD1
v_call: TRBV27
cdr3_length: 16
clone_size: NA
cdr3_nt: TGTGCCAGCAGTCCGCCCGGGACAGGGCTATTCTACGAGCAGTACTTC
cdr3_aa: CASSPPGTGLFYEQYF

j_call: TRBJ1-5
d_call: NA
v_call: TRBV19
cdr3_length: 13
clone_size: NA
cdr3_nt: TGTGCCAGTAGTGTGGACCGCAATCAGCCCCAGCATTTT
cdr3_aa: CASSVDRNQPQHF

j_call: TRBJ2-7
d_call: NA
v_call: TRBV6-6
cdr3_length: 15
clone_size: once
cdr3_nt: TGTGCCAGCAGGACTATTACGGGACGTATGGGCGAGCAGTACTTC
cdr3_aa: CASRTITGRMGEQYF

j_call: TRBJ2-5
d_call: NA
v_call: TRBV7-9
cdr3_length: 13
clone_size: NA
cdr3_nt: TGTGCCAGCAGCTTAGCCAGACAAGAGACCCAGTACTTC
cdr3_aa: CASSLARQETQYF

j_call: TRBJ1-2
d_call: NA
v_call: TRBV25-1
cdr3_length: 13
clone_size: few
cdr3_nt: TGTGCCAGCGCTCAGGGAGGGGACTATGGCTACACCTTC
cdr3_aa: CASAQGGDYGYTF

j_call: TRBJ2-3
d_call: NA
v_call: TRBV7-3
cdr3_length: 15
clone_size: NA
cdr3_nt: TGTGCCAGCAGCCCGGCGGGGCAGGGCACAGATACGCAGTATTTT
cdr3_aa: CASSPAGQGTDTQYF

j_call: TRBJ2-1
d_call: NA
v_call: TRBV6-5
cdr3_length: 14
clone_size: NA
cdr3_nt: TGTGCCAGCAAACCTGGACTGACCTACAATGAGCAGTTCTTC
cdr3_aa: CASKPGLTYNEQFF

j_call: TRBJ2-1
d_call: TRBD1
v_call: TRBV28
cdr3_length: 15
clone_size: many
cdr3_nt: TGTGCCAGCAGTGTACAGGGGTCGTGGTACAATGAGCAGTTCTTC
cdr3_aa: CASSVQGSWYNEQFF

j_call: TRBJ2-7
d_call: TRBD2
v_call: TRBV2
cdr3_length: 14
clone_size: few
cdr3_nt: TGTGCCAGCGTGCCGGGACTAGCGGGCTACGAGCAGTACTTC
cdr3_aa: CASVPGLAGYEQYF

j_call: TRBJ2-5
d_call: NA
v_call: TRBV6-1
cdr3_length: 15
clone_size: few
cdr3_nt: TGTGCCAGCAGTGGCCGGGGGAGCGGGCAAGAGACCCAGTACTTC
cdr3_aa: CASSGRGSGQETQYF

j_call: TRBJ1-2
d_call: TRBD1
v_call: TRBV7-9
cdr3_length: 16
clone_size: few
cdr3_nt: TGTGCCAGCAGCTTAGGGGGGACAGGGGCCAACTATGGCTACACCTTC
cdr3_aa: CASSLGGTGANYGYTF

j_call: TRBJ1-2
d_call: TRBD1
v_call: TRBV27
cdr3_length: 17
clone_size: NA
cdr3_nt: TGTGCCAGCAGTTTCACGGGACAGGGAGGGTTTGACTATGGCTACACCTTC
cdr3_aa: CASSFTGQGGFDYGYTF

j_call: TRBJ2-1
d_call: TRBD2
v_call: TRBV4-3
cdr3_length: 16
clone_size: NA
cdr3_nt: TGCGCCAGCAGCCAAAAAGCGGGAGGCTTTTACAATGAGCAGTTCTTC
cdr3_aa: CASSQKAGGFYNEQFF

j_call: TRBJ2-7
d_call: NA
v_call: TRBV19
cdr3_length: 15
clone_size: NA
cdr3_nt: TGTGCCAGTAGTCTCAGGATAGACCTGCTCTACGAGCAGTACTTC
cdr3_aa: CASSLRIDLLYEQYF

j_call: TRBJ2-1
d_call: TRBD2
v_call: TRBV5-1
cdr3_length: 16
clone_size: once
cdr3_nt: TGCGCCAGCAGCGAACAACCTAGCGGGAGGGCCTCTGAGCAGTTCTTC
cdr3_aa: CASSEQPSGRASEQFF

j_call: TRBJ1-3
d_call: NA
v_call: TRBV7-2
cdr3_length: 18
clone_size: NA
cdr3_nt: TGTGCCAGCAGCTACCGGCCGGGACCGCAGAGCTCTGGAAACACCATATATTTT
cdr3_aa: CASSYRPGPQSSGNTIYF

j_call: TRBJ2-7
d_call: NA
v_call: TRBV6-6
cdr3_length: 15
clone_size: NA
cdr3_nt: TGTGCCAGCAGTGGGAGGACGGGTGCATCCTACGAGCAGTACTTC
cdr3_aa: CASSGRTGASYEQYF

j_call: TRBJ1-1
d_call: TRBD1
v_call: TRBV7-2
cdr3_length: 20
clone_size: NA
cdr3_nt: TGTGCCAGCAGCTTAGCGCCTGCTTTGGACAGGGGGTTTATGTTCACTGAAGCTTTCTTT
cdr3_aa: CASSLAPALDRGFMFTEAFF

j_call: TRBJ2-1
d_call: TRBD1
v_call: TRBV6-1
cdr3_length: 15
clone_size: NA
cdr3_nt: TGTGCCAGCAGGACAGGGCAAAGCTCCTACAATGAGCAGTTCTTC
cdr3_aa: CASRTGQSSYNEQFF

j_call: TRBJ1-1
d_call: NA
v_call: TRBV19
cdr3_length: 17
clone_size: NA
cdr3_nt: TGTGCCAGTAGTATCTCGGGGGCAGGAGAAATGAACACTGAAGCTTTCTTT
cdr3_aa: CASSISGAGEMNTEAFF

j_call: TRBJ2-5
d_call: NA
v_call: TRBV7-9
cdr3_length: 11
clone_size: NA
cdr3_nt: TGTGCCAGCAGCTCGTGGGAGACCCAGTACTTC
cdr3_aa: CASSSWETQYF

j_call: TRBJ1-2
d_call: NA
v_call: TRBV7-9
cdr3_length: 14
clone_size: NA
cdr3_nt: TGTGCCAGCAGCCAAACGTACATAAGCTATGGCTACACCTTC
cdr3_aa: CASSQTYISYGYTF

j_call: TRBJ2-7
d_call: TRBD1
v_call: TRBV18
cdr3_length: 16
clone_size: few
cdr3_nt: TGTGCCAGCTCACTTACTGGCCCGGGACAGGGAGCCGAGCAGTACTTC
cdr3_aa: CASSLTGPGQGAEQYF

j_call: TRBJ1-5
d_call: TRBD1
v_call: TRBV5-5
cdr3_length: 15
clone_size: NA
cdr3_nt: TGTGCCAGCAGCCCCGGACAGGGTGGTAGGGAGCCCCAGCATTTT
cdr3_aa: CASSPGQGGREPQHF

j_call: TRBJ2-7
d_call: TRBD1
v_call: TRBV10-3
cdr3_length: 15
clone_size: NA
cdr3_nt: TGTGCCATCAGAGGGGACAGGGGGAGGACCTACGAGCAGTACTTC
cdr3_aa: CAIRGDRGRTYEQYF

j_call: TRBJ1-2
d_call: NA
v_call: TRBV11-2
cdr3_length: 16
clone_size: NA
cdr3_nt: TGCGCCAGCAGCCAAGATGAAGAATCTCCTAACTATGGCTACACCTTC
cdr3_aa: CASSQDEESPNYGYTF

j_call: TRBJ2-7
d_call: TRBD2
v_call: TRBV5-4
cdr3_length: 15
clone_size: NA
cdr3_nt: TGTGCCAGCAGCTGGACTAGCGGGAGCTCCTACGAGCAGTACTTC
cdr3_aa: CASSWTSGSSYEQYF

j_call: TRBJ1-3
d_call: NA
v_call: TRBV5-6
cdr3_length: 14
clone_size: NA
cdr3_nt: TGTGCCAGCAGCTTTGCCGGCGGTGGAAACACCATATATTTT
cdr3_aa: CASSFAGGGNTIYF

j_call: TRBJ1-3
d_call: NA
v_call: TRBV18
cdr3_length: 14
clone_size: NA
cdr3_nt: TGTGCCAGCTCGAAGGGGGACTCTGGAAACACCATATATTTT
cdr3_aa: CASSKGDSGNTIYF

j_call: TRBJ1-4
d_call: TRBD1
v_call: TRBV5-8
cdr3_length: 15
clone_size: NA
cdr3_nt: TGTGCCAGCAGCGAGAGACAGGGGATGAGTGAAAAACTGTTTTTT
cdr3_aa: CASSERQGMSEKLFF

j_call: TRBJ1-5
d_call: NA
v_call: TRBV7-9
cdr3_length: 12
clone_size: few
cdr3_nt: TGTGCCAGCAGTCTGAGGGACCAGCCCCAGCATTTT
cdr3_aa: CASSLRDQPQHF

j_call: TRBJ2-5
d_call: NA
v_call: TRBV18
cdr3_length: 14
clone_size: NA
cdr3_nt: TGTGCCAGCTCCCCCTTAAGACAGGAGGAGACCCAGTACTTC
cdr3_aa: CASSPLRQEETQYF

j_call: TRBJ2-7
d_call: TRBD1
v_call: TRBV15
cdr3_length: 16
clone_size: NA
cdr3_nt: TGTGCCACCAGCAGAGTAGGTGAGGGGGCCTTCTACGAGCAGTACTTC
cdr3_aa: CATSRVGEGAFYEQYF

j_call: TRBJ2-5
d_call: TRBD2
v_call: TRBV6-1
cdr3_length: 19
clone_size: NA
cdr3_nt: TGTGCCAGCAGTGAAGCCCTAGGAGGACTAGCGGGACTTCGTGAGACCCAGTACTTC
cdr3_aa: CASSEALGGLAGLRETQYF

j_call: TRBJ1-1
d_call: NA
v_call: TRBV7-2
cdr3_length: 15
clone_size: NA
cdr3_nt: TGTGCCAGCAGCTTCTCCTCACAGGGCCTCACTGAAGCTTTCTTT
cdr3_aa: CASSFSSQGLTEAFF

j_call: TRBJ2-3
d_call: TRBD2
v_call: TRBV19
cdr3_length: 17
clone_size: NA
cdr3_nt: TGTGCCAGTGGGAGGAGCGGGATGGGTTTTAGCACAGATACGCAGTATTTT
cdr3_aa: CASGRSGMGFSTDTQYF

j_call: TRBJ2-6
d_call: NA
v_call: TRBV5-6
cdr3_length: 15
clone_size: NA
cdr3_nt: TGTGCCAGCAGCCCTCAGGGTTCCGGGGCCAACGTCCTGACTTTC
cdr3_aa: CASSPQGSGANVLTF

j_call: TRBJ1-4
d_call: NA
v_call: TRBV4-3
cdr3_length: 17
clone_size: NA
cdr3_nt: TGCGCCAGCAGCCAAGGTGCCAGTGGGAGGCCTAATGAAAAACTGTTTTTT
cdr3_aa: CASSQGASGRPNEKLFF

j_call: TRBJ1-4
d_call: TRBD1
v_call: TRBV29-1
cdr3_length: 12
clone_size: NA
cdr3_nt: TGCAGCGGCGCGACAGGGAATGAAAAACTGTTTTTT
cdr3_aa: CSGATGNEKLFF

j_call: TRBJ1-1
d_call: NA
v_call: TRBV4-1
cdr3_length: 15
clone_size: NA
cdr3_nt: TGCGCCAGCAGCCACACCCAAGGAGGGGACACTGAAGCTTTCTTT
cdr3_aa: CASSHTQGGDTEAFF

j_call: TRBJ1-2
d_call: NA
v_call: TRBV5-1
cdr3_length: 14
clone_size: NA
cdr3_nt: TGCGCCAGCAGCTTGGTGGGGGGCCCCTATGGCTACACCTTC
cdr3_aa: CASSLVGGPYGYTF

j_call: TRBJ2-7
d_call: NA
v_call: TRBV21-1
cdr3_length: 19
clone_size: NA
cdr3_nt: TGTGCCAGCAGCAAATTGTCTCATAGCGTTTCGACACTTTCCTACGAGCAGTACTTC
cdr3_aa: CASSKLSHSVSTLSYEQYF

j_call: TRBJ2-7
d_call: NA
v_call: TRBV2
cdr3_length: 14
clone_size: NA
cdr3_nt: TGTGCCAGCAGGGATCAAACAGGACCCTACGAGCAGTACTTC
cdr3_aa: CASRDQTGPYEQYF

j_call: TRBJ1-1
d_call: TRBD1
v_call: TRBV29-1
cdr3_length: 14
clone_size: NA
cdr3_nt: TGCAGCGTCGAAAAGACAGGGGGGAACACTGAAGCTTTCTTT
cdr3_aa: CSVEKTGGNTEAFF

j_call: TRBJ2-5
d_call: NA
v_call: TRBV11-2
cdr3_length: 13
clone_size: NA
cdr3_nt: TGTGCCAGCAGCTTTTGGAGACAAGAGACCCAGTACTTC
cdr3_aa: CASSFWRQETQYF